These 30 T cell receptor beta chains were sequenced from one sample in a study of graft-versus-host responses after intestinal transplantation. Repertoires were generated with immunoSEQ multiplex PCR, while TCRdb's copy carries only in-frame clones and drops some. The data contain about 25,000 clones, around 94% of them singletons. Source: PBMCs, taken approximately 32 days after intestinal transplant. Receptors originate from a human patient who received an intestinal transplant, so some T cells may come from the graft donor.

The chain couples TRBV25-1 to TRBJ2-5; D call uncertain. Per the germline V gene, CDR1 is MGHDK and CDR2 is SYGVNS. This CDR3 has 11 residues. V was clipped by 8 bases and J by 7 bases, with 11 bases between them. DNA of the CDR3: TGTGCCAGCGTACAGCTTGGGACCCAGTACTTC. Translating gives CASVQLGTQYF.

V and J are TRBV30 and TRBJ2-5; maybe TRBD2 (6 bases). The J call could be wrong; TRBJ2-7 is a better fit for the DNA end. CDR1 is GTSNPN, CDR2 SVGIG, per germline (reference sequence). This CDR3 has 13 amino acids. CDR3 in amino acids: CAWGGTFSYEQYF. For the CDR3, the DNA is TGTGCCTGGGGGGGGACGTTCTCCTACGAGCAGTACTTC.

V is TRBV6-1 and J is TRBJ2-1; 7 nucleotides line up with TRBD2. The trim removed 2 bases at V and 6 bases at J, leaving 1 base unmatched. Germline loops: CDR1 MNHNS, CDR2 SASEGT. CDR3 size: 13 residues. The CDR3 bases are TGTGCCAGCAGTGAATGGGGGGGCAATGAGCAGTTCTTC. Its translation is CASSEWGGNEQFF.

The rearrangement links TRBV7-9 to TRBJ1-3; D gene unclear. Germline CDR1 and CDR2: SEHNR and FQNEAQ (reference sequence). Trimming stripped 3 bases from V and 1 base from J, with 22 bases between. This CDR3 comprises 19 residues. The CDR3 spells CASSFGNSPCISSGNTIYF. The DNA of the CDR3 is TGTGCCAGCAGCTTTGGGAACTCGCCCTGTATTAGTTCTGGAAACACCATATATTTT.

The chain has TRBV6-5 and TRBJ1-6; maybe TRBD1 (5 bases). Between the trimmed V and J ends, which lost 5 bases and 6 bases, there was a span of 11 bases. The CDR3 is 14 amino acids. Germline CDR1 and CDR2: MNHEY and SVGAGI. The CDR3 is CASSDVTVNSPLHF. The CDR3 DNA sequence: TGTGCCAGCAGTGACGTGACAGTTAATTCACCCCTCCACTTT.

The rearrangement uses TRBV6-6 and TRBJ2-1; 10 positions match TRBD1. J gave up 5 bases and V 6 bases, and 4 bases lay outside the gene matches. Germline-derived CDR1 and CDR2 are MNHNY and SVGAGI (reference sequence). The CDR3 extends over 14 amino acids. The DNA for the CDR3 is TGTGCCAGCAGCGACAGGGGGCCCGACAATGAGCAGTTCTTC. This sequence encodes CASSDRGPDNEQFF.

The chain has TRBV19 and TRBJ2-7, with TRBD1 matching 8 bases. Germline CDR1 LNHDA, CDR2 SQIVND (reference sequence). This CDR3 has 14 amino acids. The J segment lost 2 bases and the V segment lost 4 bases, leaving 4 bases of the junction unmatched. This CDR3 is CASSTRTGTYEQYF. In DNA form, the CDR3 reads TGTGCCAGTAGTACCCGGACAGGGACCTACGAGCAGTACTTC.

The V gene is TRBV9, the J gene TRBJ1-1; TRBD1 might be the D (5 bases). The CDR3 extends over 16 amino acids. From germline, CDR1 is SGDLS and CDR2 YYNGEE. Trimming left V 4 bases short and J 0 bases short, with 16 bases between. CDR3 amino acids: CASSSQGSLMNTEAFF. CDR3 DNA sequence: TGTGCCAGCAGCTCTCAGGGTTCCCTGATGAACACTGAAGCTTTCTTT.

The chain employs TRBV5-1 and TRBJ2-3; TRBD2 aligns across 7 bases. The CDR3 runs to 14 residues. Germline CDR1 and CDR2: SGHRS and YFSETQ. V dropped 1 base and J dropped 1; count of bases not matched to a gene: 0. The CDR3 loop is CASSLTSGTDTQYF. CDR3 DNA: TGCGCCAGCAGCTTGACTAGCGGCACAGATACGCAGTATTTT.

Worth noting for this clone: Other DNA sequences within the sample encode an identical CDR3. The chain carries TRBV28 and TRBJ2-5; 9 bases agree with TRBD2. Germline CDR1 MDHEN, CDR2 SYDVKM. Unmatched junction bases numbered 2, after V lost 5 bases and J lost 1 base. The CDR3 consists of 14 residues. For the CDR3, the DNA is TGTGCCAGCAGTCTGCGGGAGGGCCAAGAGACCCAGTACTTC. Its protein product is CASSLREGQETQYF.

The chain links TRBV6-6 to TRBJ2-5, with D perhaps TRBD1 or TRBD2 (5 bases each). The DNA matches TRBJ2-7 better at its end, which makes the J call doubtful. This CDR3 region has 10 residues. CDR1 is MNHNY and CDR2 is SVGAGI in the germline V gene (reference sequence). The CDR3 region is CATGAYEQYF. DNA of the CDR3: TGTGCCACCGGGGCGTACGAGCAGTACTTC.

The chain links TRBV27 to TRBJ2-5, with D possibly matching TRBD2 (5 bases). Germline CDR1 and CDR2: MNHEY and SMNVEV (reference sequence). The CDR3 has 16 amino acids. Trimming pared 0 bases from V and 2 bases from J, leaving 13 bases between. The DNA for the CDR3 is TGTGCCAGCAGTTTATCGGGAGAAACGAAACAAGAGACCCAGTACTTC. This gives the protein CASSLSGETKQETQYF.

The CDR3 here is CASSLRSGANYGYTF. DNA of the CDR3: TGTGCCAGCAGCTTGCGATCCGGAGCTAACTATGGCTACACCTTC. V gene TRBV5-5 combines with J gene TRBJ1-2; D unresolved. Looked up from germline, CDR1 is SGHKS and CDR2 is YYEKEE (reference sequence). Trimming removed 1 base at V and 0 bases at J, with 10 bases between. The CDR3 loop spans 15 amino acids.

The CDR3 sequence is CASSLESTGYEQYF. Here the CDR3 DNA reads TGCGCCAGCAGCTTGGAATCAACGGGCTACGAGCAGTACTTC. This chain uses TRBV5-1 with TRBJ2-7; D gene unclear. The CDR3 spans 14 residues. Trimming pared 0 bases from V and 3 bases from J, leaving 10 bases between. Germline loops: CDR1 SGHRS, CDR2 YFSETQ. The full variable domain, completed using reference TRBV5-1 and TRBJ2-7, is KAGVTQTPRYLIKTRGQQVTLSCSPISGHRSVSWYQQTPGQGLQFLFEYFSETQRNKGNFPGRFSGRQFSNSRSEMNVSTLELGDSALYLCASSLESTGYEQYFGPGTRLTVT.

Of note for this clone: Other DNA sequences in this sample translate to the same CDR3. The J gene is TRBJ2-1, the V gene TRBV7-2, with TRBD2 matching 13 bases. The CDR3 spans 14 residues. The V segment lost 5 bases and the J segment 10 bases; nucleotides outside the gene matches: 5. Germline values: CDR1 SGHTA, CDR2 FQGNSA. CDR3 nucleotide sequence: TGTGCCAGCAGCCCGGGACTAGCGGGATGGGAGCAGTTCTTC. This translates into CASSPGLAGWEQFF.

The V and J genes are TRBV4-1 and TRBJ2-7, with 8 bases lining up with TRBD1. This CDR3 spans 15 amino acids. Unmatched junction bases numbered 4, after V lost 1 base and J lost 2 bases. Per the germline V gene, CDR1 is MGHRA and CDR2 is YSYEKL. CDR3 DNA: TGCGCCAGCAGCCAAGCGCCAGGGGGCGCCTACGAGCAGTACTTC. It specifies CASSQAPGGAYEQYF.

The chain carries TRBV19 and TRBJ2-7; D ambiguous. Per the germline V gene, CDR1 is LNHDA and CDR2 is SQIVND (reference sequence). Trimming left V 4 bases short and J 4 bases short, with 11 bases between. The CDR3 runs to 13 residues. This chain's CDR3 is CASSTTDGYEQYF. The CDR3 DNA follows: TGTGCCAGTAGTACTACGGACGGGTACGAGCAGTACTTC.

As DNA, the CDR3 is TGTGCTAGTGGTTTGGTACTTACCGGGGACAGGGTTGGTGGCTACACCTTC. Translated, it gives CASGLVLTGDRVGGYTF. This sequence joins TRBV12-5 and TRBJ1-2; 9 nucleotides agree with TRBD1. V was clipped by 0 bases and J by 7 bases; unmatched bases: 12. CDR3 length equals 17 residues. Germline CDR1 LGHNT, CDR2 FRNRAP.

CDR3 sequence (DNA): TGTGCCAGCAGTCTACAGGGAGGTGGAAACACCATATATTTT. The encoded protein is CASSLQGGGNTIYF. The rearrangement joins TRBV28 to TRBJ1-3; weak D call: TRBD1 (6 bases). The germline V gene encodes CDR1 MDHEN and CDR2 SYDVKM. V lost 5 bases, J lost 3 bases, and 11 bases lay in between. This CDR3 is built from 14 residues.

The CDR3 sequence is CATRYSNQPQHF. CDR3 nucleotides: TGTGCCACCCGTTATAGCAATCAGCCCCAGCATTTT. The V gene is TRBV19, the J gene TRBJ1-5, with unresolved D. The germline CDR1 and CDR2 sequences are LNHDA and SQIVND (reference sequence). V lost 10 bases and J 0 bases, leaving 7 bases between the germline ends. CDR3 size: 12 residues.

This chain links TRBV30 with TRBJ1-6; D ambiguous. Germline V gene lookup returns CDR1 GTSNPN and CDR2 SVGIG (reference sequence). The V end was cut by 2 bases, the J end by 5 bases, with 4 bases between. There are 12 residues in the CDR3. The CDR3 sequence is CAWSSDNSPLHF. For the CDR3, the DNA is TGTGCCTGGAGTTCAGATAATTCACCCCTCCACTTT.

The chain uses TRBV19 and TRBJ2-5; TRBD2 aligns across 10 bases. Trimming took 5 bases from V and 3 from J; bases not matched to a gene: 6. The CDR3 totals 15 residues. Germline V gives CDR1 LNHDA, CDR2 SQIVND (reference sequence). CDR3 coding DNA: TGTGCCAGTAGTCCCGGGACTAGCGACGAAGAGACCCAGTACTTC. It encodes CASSPGTSDEETQYF.

V and J are TRBV19 and TRBJ1-2, with D hard to call. This CDR3 is 14 amino acids long. V shed 5 bases and J shed 4 bases, with 14 bases lying between them. Germline-derived CDR1 and CDR2 are LNHDA and SQIVND (reference sequence). CDR3 nucleotide sequence: TGTGCCAGTAGTTTGGCAGGCGCTGCCTATGGCTACACCTTC. Residues: CASSLAGAAYGYTF.

This clone was seen just once. The J gene is TRBJ2-7, the V gene TRBV6-5; D perhaps matches TRBD2 (5 bases). V was trimmed by 6 bases and J by 6 bases, leaving 12 bases between them. This CDR3 has 12 residues. Per the germline V gene, CDR1 is MNHEY and CDR2 is SVGAGI. The CDR3 reads CASSDGSGEQYF. The CDR3 DNA reads as TGTGCCAGCAGCGACGGCAGCGGCGAGCAGTACTTC.

This chain links TRBV28 with TRBJ2-2; D possibly matches TRBD1 or TRBD2 (6 bases each). Trimming left V 7 bases short and J 7 bases short, with 16 bases between. This CDR3 has 14 residues. CDR1 and CDR2 from the germline V gene are MDHEN and SYDVKM. The DNA for the CDR3 is TGTGCCAGCACCCGACAGGAGGGATTCGGGGAGCTGTTTTTT. This encodes CASTRQEGFGELFF.

V is TRBV13 and J is TRBJ2-7; TRBD1 might be the D (5 bases). The CDR3 consists of 14 residues. V was clipped by 5 bases and J by 2 bases, with 13 bases between them. CDR1 PRHDT and CDR2 FYEKMQ come from the germline V gene (reference sequence). CDR3 residues: CASSRDSRPYEQYF. In DNA, the CDR3 is TGTGCCAGCAGCCGAGACAGCAGACCCTACGAGCAGTACTTC.

The rearrangement links TRBV19 to TRBJ2-3, with 10 bases aligning to TRBD2. CDR1 is LNHDA, CDR2 SQIVND, per germline (reference sequence). The CDR3 runs 15 residues. V dropped 2 bases and J dropped 1; count of bases not matched to a gene: 0. The CDR3 bases are TGTGCCAGTAGTATACTAGCGGGAGGCACAGATACGCAGTATTTT. As protein: CASSILAGGTDTQYF.

The CDR3 DNA is TGCAGCGTTGAAGCGGGGCGGGGGGCAGGTCCACGCGATGGCTACACCTTC. This codes for CSVEAGRGAGPRDGYTF. V usage is TRBV29-1 and J usage is TRBJ1-2; tentative D call: TRBD1 (6 bases). The V end was cut by 1 base, the J end by 6 bases, with 24 bases between. The CDR3 is 17 residues long. Germline lookup yields CDR1 SQVTM and CDR2 ANQGSEA.

This rearrangement joins TRBV30 to TRBJ1-3; no reliable D call. The germline CDR1 and CDR2 sequences are GTSNPN and SVGIG (reference sequence). The CDR3 loop spans 13 amino acids. The CDR3 DNA sequence: TGTACCTCGCGGGGTACGGGAGGAAACACCATATATTTT. Its protein product is CTSRGTGGNTIYF.

The genes are TRBV15 and TRBJ2-5, with D unclear. Trimming cost V 0 bases and J 5 bases, with 13 bases left between them. Germline CDR1 reads LNHNV; CDR2 reads YYDKDF (reference sequence). This CDR3 region has 15 residues. The CDR3 loop is CATSRDAPDRETQYF. The CDR3 DNA reads as TGTGCCACCAGCAGAGATGCCCCGGACCGGGAGACCCAGTACTTC.